This T cell receptor beta chain was recovered during a study of radiation and T cells in renal cell carcinoma. In the study overall: Nephrectomy followed 15 Gy stereotactic body radiation by 4 weeks.

Findings and limits, study-wide: Pretreatment tumor biopsies were lacking, so baseline clonotypes are unknown. In blood, top tumor clones expanded by 2 weeks, shrinking by 4.

With V trimmed by 0 bases and J by 10 bases, 11 bases remained unmatched. Germline loops: CDR1 MNHEY, CDR2 SMNVEV (reference sequence). The CDR3 length is 16 residues. Time point described: baseline pretreatment blood. The sample's treatment: 15 Gy SBRT to primary tumor, nephrectomy 4 weeks later. Clear cell pathology was present in this patient's renal cell carcinoma. Worth noting for this clone: As yet, its antigen is unknown.

The data were produced by immunoSEQ multiplex PCR, yet TCRdb's version contains in-frame clones alone and is incomplete. Among 150,000 or so clones listed, about 87% were seen once. The V gene is TRBV27, the J gene TRBJ2-1; TRBD1 matches 8 bases. This specimen was blood, taken from a patient whose treatment included radiotherapy and nephrectomy. The TCR sequence derives from a woman in her 70s with renal cell carcinoma. CDR3 region: CASSLSPGGLHREQFF. DNA for the CDR3: TGTGCCAGCAGTTTATCTCCAGGGGGCTTACATAGAGAGCAGTTCTTC.